The clone carrying this T cell receptor (beta chain) was counted only a few times. The target antigen is unknown. V lost 2 bases and J lost 1, with 10 bases in between. Germline V gene sequence: CDR1 MNHEY, CDR2 SVGAGI. This CDR3 has 15 amino acids. The data are from a study of vaccination and CD4 T cells after COVID-19. Overall study: Day 14 and days 161 to 241 post-vaccination were the time points at which a few convalescent patients were sampled.

Sequencing of the DNA from cultured CD4+ T cells was carried out with the Oncomine TCR Beta short-read assay. MiXCR, applied by TCRdb to the PCR reads, yields one record per CDR3 protein. The data contain about 18,000 distinct CDR3 sequences, over 40% of them singletons. Stated time point: late sampling 161 to 241 days after vaccination in a few convalescent patients. The treatment is: roughly ten-day PBMC culture with coronavirus spike peptide pools or control peptides (ViraFEST assay). Peptide pools at roughly 10 ug/ml stimulated 2 million or so PBMCs per well with about 10 IU/ml IL-2. The receptor was derived from a human donor who had recovered from COVID-19. V gene TRBV6-5 combines with J gene TRBJ2-3; D is unclear. The starting material was CD4+ T cells from blood, cultured in vitro, obtained about 7 months after SARS-CoV-2 vaccination. The CDR3 DNA reads TGTGCCAGCAGTTACAGGCCAGCTGGCACAGATACGCAGTATTTT. Its protein product is CASSYRPAGTDTQYF.